In its sample, the clone carrying this T cell receptor beta chain was seen once. Authors' methods: How many nucleated cells were present was estimated from reference gene primer amplification. Sequenced by immunoSEQ multiplex PCR; TCRdb stores in-frame clones only, minus some. The V and J calls and clone size are taken from that table; D and trimming were inferred from the DNA. This sample has some 87,000 clones, with around 83% found just once. This entry is derived from a study of blood T cell repertoires in COVID-19. Looked up from germline, CDR1 is GTSNPN and CDR2 is SVGIG (reference sequence). CDR3 length: 15 amino acids. The trim removed 0 bases at V and 4 bases at J, leaving 7 bases unmatched.

The chain links TRBV30 to TRBJ2-7; 9 positions agree with TRBD1. The TCR originated in a man at least 80 years old with active or convalescent COVID-19. Sample: peripheral blood. CDR3 DNA sequence: TGTGCCTGGAGTGTACTGGGGACAGGGTTATACGAGCAGTACTTC. It codes for CAWSVLGTGLYEQYF.